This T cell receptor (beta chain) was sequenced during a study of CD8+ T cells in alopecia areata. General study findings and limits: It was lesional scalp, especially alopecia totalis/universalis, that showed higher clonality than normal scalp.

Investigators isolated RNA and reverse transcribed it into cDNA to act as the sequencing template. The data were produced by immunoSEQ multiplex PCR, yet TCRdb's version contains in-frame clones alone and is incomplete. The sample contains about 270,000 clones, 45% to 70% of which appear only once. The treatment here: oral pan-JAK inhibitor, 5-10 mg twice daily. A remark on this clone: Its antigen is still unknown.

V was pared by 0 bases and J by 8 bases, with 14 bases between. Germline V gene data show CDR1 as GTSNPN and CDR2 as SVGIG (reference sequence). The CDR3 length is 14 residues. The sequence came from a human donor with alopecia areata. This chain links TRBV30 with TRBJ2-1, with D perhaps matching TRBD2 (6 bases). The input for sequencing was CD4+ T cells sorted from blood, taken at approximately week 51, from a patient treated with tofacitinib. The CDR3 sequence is CAWSVLYSGYEQFF. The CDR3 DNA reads TGTGCCTGGAGTGTACTATATAGCGGTTATGAGCAGTTCTTC.